This T cell receptor (beta chain) was recovered during a study of T-cell reconstitution after alpha-beta-depleted transplantation in children. Study-wide findings and caveats: After transplant, at about two months, alpha-beta T cells were reportedly derived from several hundred expanded graft clones. Diversity of TCRbeta at day 60 was high in some patients, arising from surviving recipient T cells and thymic progenitors.

A TCRbeta library incorporating unique molecular identifiers was prepared. TCRdb used MiXCR to reprocess the PCR reads, holding one entry per CDR3 protein. Among 81,000 or so distinct CDR3 sequences, 15% to 19% were seen once, and the ten largest hold around 19%. Comments on this clonotype: Its target is not known.

The ends were cut back, 0 bases at V and 1 base at J, with 7 bases in the middle. Germline V lookup: CDR1 SGHRS, CDR2 YFSETQ. The CDR3 is 15 residues long. The rearrangement uses TRBV5-1 and TRBJ2-2; the D is unclear. This TCR derives from a male patient between 2 and 15 years old who had a stem cell transplant for acute lymphoblastic leukemia, so the T cells may come from the graft donor. Sample: PBMCs, mostly from graft donor cells, taken 180 days after TCRalphabeta/CD19-depleted stem cell transplant. CDR3 loop: CASSLGRRNTGELFF. The CDR3 DNA is TGCGCCAGCAGCTTGGGTCGACGGAACACCGGGGAGCTGTTTTTT. The entire variable domain, with the rest obtained from reference TRBV5-1 and TRBJ2-2, is as follows: KAGVTQTPRYLIKTRGQQVTLSCSPISGHRSVSWYQQTPGQGLQFLFEYFSETQRNKGNFPGRFSGRQFSNSRSEMNVSTLELGDSALYLCASSLGRRNTGELFFGEGSRLTVL.